This TCR beta chain derives from a study of HIV-infected patients and healthy controls. Roughly three months, about 14 weeks, into antiretroviral therapy, follow-up blood was collected. The repertoire came from unfractionated whole blood and reflected all unsorted peripheral T cells. With 4 bases removed from V and 7 bases from J, the gap between germline ends came to 16 bases. This CDR3 contains 13 residues. CDR1 DFQATT and CDR2 SNEGSKA come from the germline V gene (reference sequence). Reverse transcription used 450 to 500 ng RNA and constant-region primers for alpha and beta. Each of the alpha and beta chains got its own library through chain-specific third strand synthesis with indices. Using its own MiXCR run on the 5' RACE reads, TCRdb lists one record per CDR3 protein. The sample lists about 7,900 distinct CDR3 sequences; over 7.5% were seen once. This clonotype was seen at least ten times.

This TCR derives from an adult with HIV infection. The sequencing here drew on blood, taken during antiretroviral therapy. The V and J genes are TRBV20-1 and TRBJ1-1; D might be TRBD1 (6 bases). The chain's CDR3 is CSANHRAVHEAFF. DNA for the CDR3: TGCAGTGCTAACCACAGGGCCGTCCATGAAGCTTTCTTT.